Presented here are 12 T cell receptor beta chains from one specimen sequenced in a study of shared clonotypes between healthy human individuals. Profiled with immunoSEQ multiplex PCR; TCRdb holds only in-frame clones, not every one. The repertoire holds some 490,000 clones, with roughly 80% as singletons. Sequenced input: PBMCs. The receptors were sampled from a woman aged 40-49 years in good health. Some clones in this sample may be carry-over from other donors' samples.

The chain joins TRBV6-5 to TRBJ2-7; 10 bases are shared with TRBD2. Germline CDR1 and CDR2: MNHEY and SVGAGI. The CDR3 loop spans 15 amino acids. Unmatched junction bases numbered 9, after V lost 6 bases and J lost 4 bases. DNA of the CDR3: TGTGCCAGCAGACAAGCGGGGGGGATGTGGTACGAGCAGTACTTC. Translating it yields CASRQAGGMWYEQYF.

The chain uses TRBV5-1 and TRBJ1-1; possibly TRBD1 for D (6 bases). CDR3 length: 13 amino acids. Germline assignment: CDR1 SGHRS and CDR2 YFSETQ. The V end lost 4 bases, the J end lost 3 bases, and 10 bases lay between the germline ends. As DNA, the CDR3 is TGCGCCAGCAGCATGAGGGGGGACACTGAAGCTTTCTTT. This encodes CASSMRGDTEAFF.

The chain links TRBV6-1 to TRBJ1-4; no firm D call. The CDR3 is 14 amino acids. In germline, CDR1 is MNHNS, CDR2 SASEGT. V lost 1 base and J lost 8, with 11 bases in between. CDR3 sequence (DNA): TGTGCCAGCAGTGAAGTACTGGGGTGGGAAAAACTGTTTTTT. Translation: CASSEVLGWEKLFF.

On this clone: The junction differs from germline at one of its ends, possibly a read error. Other DNA sequences in this sample translate to the same CDR3. The V call is TRBV5-6, the J call TRBJ2-7; 8 bases line up with TRBD1. The V gene's germline CDR1 is SGHDT and CDR2 YYEEEE. This CDR3 comprises 11 residues. Here the CDR3 reads CASSSSDREHF. The CDR3 DNA sequence: TGTGCCAGCAGCAGTTCGGACAGGGAACACTTC.

The V call is TRBV27, the J call TRBJ2-3; 15 bases fit TRBD2. This CDR3 has 17 amino acids. V was pared by 5 bases and J by 8 bases, with 11 bases of the junction left unmatched. The germline V gene encodes CDR1 MNHEY and CDR2 SMNVEV (reference sequence). CDR3 protein: CASSPRGTSGRRGTQYF. In DNA, the CDR3 is TGTGCCAGCAGTCCACGCGGGACTAGCGGGAGGCGGGGTACGCAGTATTTT.

The V gene is TRBV7-8, the J gene TRBJ2-1; 14 bases align to TRBD2. The V gene's germline CDR1 is SGHVS and CDR2 FQNEAQ. The CDR3 is made up of 15 amino acids. Unmatched junction bases numbered 5, after V lost 4 bases and J lost 9 bases. The CDR3 coding sequence is TGTGCCAGCAGCTGGGGGACTAGCGGGAGCGGTGAGCAGTTCTTC. Its translation: CASSWGTSGSGEQFF. Filled out from reference TRBV7-8 and TRBJ2-1, the complete variable domain reads GAGVSQSPRYKVAKRGQDVALRCDPISGHVSLFWYQQALGQGPEFLTYFQNEAQLDKSGLPSDRFFAERPEGSVSTLKIQRTQQEDSAVYLCASSWGTSGSGEQFFGPGTRLTVL.

The CDR3 loop reads CASRVGSPTDTQYF. CDR3 bases: TGTGCCAGCAGGGTGGGGAGCCCCACAGATACGCAGTATTTT. The J gene is TRBJ2-3, the V gene TRBV2; D perhaps matches TRBD2 (5 bases). Trimming cost V 6 bases and J 2 bases, with 12 bases left between them. The CDR3 spans 14 residues. CDR1 and CDR2 from the germline V gene are SNHLY and FYNNEI.

The J gene is TRBJ2-2, the V gene TRBV27, with D perhaps being TRBD1 or TRBD2 (5 bases each). The germline gives CDR1 MNHEY, CDR2 SMNVEV (reference sequence). V gave up 6 bases and J gave up 7 bases, with 24 bases separating them. This CDR3 is 17 amino acids long. The CDR3 DNA sequence: TGTGCCAGCAGCCCGGGGCTACTTCGGTTGGCGTACGGGGAGCTGTTTTTT. Its translation is CASSPGLLRLAYGELFF.

The chain is built from TRBV19 and TRBJ2-1, with 7 bases aligning to TRBD2. J was trimmed by 2 bases and V by 4 bases; bases with no gene match: 23. Per the germline V gene, CDR1 is LNHDA and CDR2 is SQIVND (reference sequence). The CDR3 is 21 residues long. This CDR3 reads CASSRGGAGGGSVRAYNEQFF. The CDR3 DNA reads TGTGCCAGTAGTAGGGGGGGAGCGGGCGGTGGTTCTGTGCGTGCCTACAATGAGCAGTTCTTC. Full variable domain (outside the CDR3, taken from reference TRBV19 and TRBJ2-1): DGGITQSPKYLFRKEGQNVTLSCEQNLNHDAMYWYRQDPGQGLRLIYYSQIVNDFQKGDIAEGYSVSREKKESFPLTVTSAQKNPTAFYLCASSRGGAGGGSVRAYNEQFFGPGTRLTVL.

This chain joins TRBV30 and TRBJ2-7, with TRBD2 as a possible D gene (6 bases). Germline V CDR1 and CDR2: GTSNPN, SVGIG (reference sequence). The ends were cut back, 2 bases at V and 2 bases at J, with 7 bases in the middle. The length of the CDR3 is 12 residues. CDR3 bases: TGTGCCTGGAGTTGGGGGGCCTACGAGCAGTACTTC. It codes for CAWSWGAYEQYF.

The chain joins TRBV9 to TRBJ1-1; 9 bases map to TRBD1. CDR3 length: 14 amino acids. Germline CDR1 SGDLS, CDR2 YYNGEE. The junction had 5 bases not matched to a gene; V was cut back by 2 bases and J by 6 bases. CDR3 DNA: TGTGCCAGCAGCGTTGCTGGACAGGGGTCTGAAGCTTTCTTT. It is translated as CASSVAGQGSEAFF. Full variable domain (remainder filled in from reference TRBV9 and TRBJ1-1): DSGVTQTPKHLITATGQRVTLRCSPRSGDLSVYWYQQSLDQGLQFLIQYYNGEERAKGNILERFSAQQFPDLHSELNLSSLELGDSALYFCASSVAGQGSEAFFGQGTRLTVV.

This sequence joins TRBV10-3 and TRBJ2-1, with no clear D. Germline V gene sequence: CDR1 ENHRY, CDR2 SYGVKD. This CDR3 region has 12 residues. Trimming stripped 4 bases from V and 7 bases from J, with 8 bases between. The chain's CDR3 is CAISAVGNEQFF. CDR3 sequence (DNA): TGTGCCATCAGTGCAGTTGGAAATGAGCAGTTCTTC.